The next 5 T cell receptor beta chains were all read from a single sample in a study of cytotoxic CD8 clonotypes in ibrutinib-treated CLL. Sequencing was performed with immunoSEQ multiplex PCR; in TCRdb, only in-frame clones are kept and a portion is missing. The sample holds over 120,000 clones, approximately 80% seen once. Sequencing was performed on PBMCs, taken after 36 months of ibrutinib treatment. The receptors were sampled from a human donor with chronic lymphocytic leukemia.

This clone was detected a few times. V is TRBV4-1 and J is TRBJ2-7; tentatively, D is TRBD2 (5 bases). This CDR3 spans 15 amino acids. The germline V gene has CDR1 MGHRA and CDR2 YSYEKL. V was clipped by 3 bases and J by 1 base, with 13 bases between them. The CDR3 DNA reads as TGCGCCAGCAGCCAGGTCGGACTGAGATCCTACGAGCAGTACTTC. Protein product: CASSQVGLRSYEQYF.

The chain links TRBV4-2 to TRBJ1-1; possibly TRBD1 for D (5 bases). Trimming removed 1 base from V and 7 bases from J, with 16 bases in between. Looked up from germline, CDR1 is LGHNA and CDR2 is YNFKEQ. The CDR3 runs to 15 residues. Here the CDR3 DNA reads TGTGCCAGCAGCCAAGTCGGCGGGGCCACTATTGAAGCTTTCTTT. Translated: CASSQVGGATIEAFF.

This clone has at least ten counts. The DNA of the CDR3 is TGTGCCAGCAGCCCCCGGGGGGGAAGCGCTGAAGCTTTCTTT. It codes for CASSPRGGSAEAFF. The V gene is TRBV9, the J gene TRBJ1-1; D perhaps matches TRBD1 (5 bases). CDR1 is SGDLS and CDR2 is YYNGEE in the germline V gene. The CDR3 consists of 14 residues. Trimming shortened V by 4 bases and J by 6 bases, and 16 bases separated the two germline ends.

The V gene is TRBV5-1, the J gene TRBJ2-7; D is perhaps TRBD2 (6 bases). The CDR3 covers 16 residues. The germline V and J ends were trimmed by 0 bases and 2 bases, with 15 bases remaining between them. Germline V lookup: CDR1 SGHRS, CDR2 YFSETQ. CDR3 protein: CASSLAGTSSPYEQYF. As DNA, the CDR3 is TGCGCCAGCAGCTTGGCCGGAACTAGCTCCCCCTACGAGCAGTACTTC.

The table lists this clone with a few counts. The genes are TRBV19 and TRBJ1-3, with D unresolved. CDR3 length equals 13 residues. V shed 0 bases and J shed 4 bases, with 4 bases lying between them. Germline CDR1 reads LNHDA; CDR2 reads SQIVND (reference sequence). CDR3 in amino acids: CASSIDRGNTIYF. CDR3 nucleotides: TGTGCCAGTAGTATAGATCGCGGAAACACCATATATTTT.